The sample holds many counts of the clone carrying this T cell receptor (beta chain). With about 470 ng total RNA as template and a constant-region primer, TCR beta cDNA was made. For TCR beta, libraries were produced by three nested multiplex PCR rounds using slightly modified ARM-PCR. The study ran its first two PCR rounds for nine to eleven cycles each, using TRBV1-TRBV30 forward primers and a C-beta reverse primer. TCRdb re-derived calls from the multiplex PCR reads in MiXCR, one entry per CDR3 protein. Here the sample spans about 310,000 distinct CDR3 sequences, almost 60% being singletons. This specimen belongs to a study of tumor-infiltrating lymphocytes in primary liver carcinoma. The V and J ends lost 6 bases and 0 bases respectively, with 8 bases between them. Germline CDR1 MNHEY, CDR2 SVGEGT. The CDR3 sequence is 13 residues long. The authors took blood RNA from unsorted whole blood and also extracted germline DNA.

This TCR was recovered from a woman under 40 with primary liver carcinoma and hepatitis B virus infection. Material for sequencing was peripheral blood. The genes are TRBV6-2 or TRBV6-3 and TRBJ1-1; D unclear. The CDR3 DNA is TGTGCCAGCAGCCCTCCCATGAACACTGAAGCTTTCTTT. Amino acid sequence: CASSPPMNTEAFF.